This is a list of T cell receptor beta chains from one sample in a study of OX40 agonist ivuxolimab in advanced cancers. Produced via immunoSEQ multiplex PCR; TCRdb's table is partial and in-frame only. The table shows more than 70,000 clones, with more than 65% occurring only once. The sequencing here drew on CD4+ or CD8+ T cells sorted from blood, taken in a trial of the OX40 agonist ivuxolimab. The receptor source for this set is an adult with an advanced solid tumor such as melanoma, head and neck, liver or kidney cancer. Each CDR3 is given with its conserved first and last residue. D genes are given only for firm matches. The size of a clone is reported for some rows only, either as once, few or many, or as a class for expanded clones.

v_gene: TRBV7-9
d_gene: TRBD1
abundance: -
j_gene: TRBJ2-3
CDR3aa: CASSPRLPGQGSTDTQYF
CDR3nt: TGTGCCAGCAGCCCACGCTTGCCGGGACAGGGGAGCACAGATACGCAGTATTTT

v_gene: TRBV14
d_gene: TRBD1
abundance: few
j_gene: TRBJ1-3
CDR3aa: CASSAGTDGNTIYF
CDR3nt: TGTGCCAGCAGCGCCGGGACAGATGGAAACACCATATATTTT

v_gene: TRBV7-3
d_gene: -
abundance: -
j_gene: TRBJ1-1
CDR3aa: CASSLAGAMGTEAFF
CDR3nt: TGTGCCAGCAGCTTAGCTGGGGCGATGGGGACTGAAGCTTTCTTT

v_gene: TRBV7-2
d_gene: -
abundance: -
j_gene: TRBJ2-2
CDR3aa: CASSLGRGSTNTGELFF
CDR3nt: TGTGCCAGCAGCTTAGGACGCGGCAGTACGAACACCGGGGAGCTGTTTTTT

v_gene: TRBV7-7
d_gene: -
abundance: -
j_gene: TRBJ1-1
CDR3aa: CASSLRHDTDRSIDEAFF
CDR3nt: TGTGCTAGCAGCTTAAGACATGATACAGACAGGTCAATTGATGAAGCTTTCTTT

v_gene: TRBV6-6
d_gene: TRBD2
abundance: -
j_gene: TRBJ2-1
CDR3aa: CASSYRRAGRENEQFF
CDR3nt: TGTGCCAGCAGTTACCGTCGTGCGGGGAGGGAGAATGAGCAGTTCTTC

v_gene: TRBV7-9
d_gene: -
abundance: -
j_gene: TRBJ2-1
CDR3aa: CASSLVGGPYNEQFF
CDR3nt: TGTGCCAGCAGCTTAGTGGGGGGGCCCTACAATGAGCAGTTCTTC

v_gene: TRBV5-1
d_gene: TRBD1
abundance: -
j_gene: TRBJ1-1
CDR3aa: CASSLGHRGPGNTEAFF
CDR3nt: TGCGCCAGCAGCTTGGGCCACAGGGGGCCAGGGAACACTGAAGCTTTCTTT

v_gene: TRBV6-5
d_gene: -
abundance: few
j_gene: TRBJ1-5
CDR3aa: CASRKSGTSDQPQHF
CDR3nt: TGTGCCAGCCGTAAATCCGGGACATCCGATCAGCCCCAGCATTTT

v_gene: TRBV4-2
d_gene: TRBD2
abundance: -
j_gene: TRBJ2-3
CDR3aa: CASSSGLAGNLGTDTQYF
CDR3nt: TGTGCCAGCAGCTCGGGACTAGCGGGGAATTTAGGGACAGATACGCAGTATTTT

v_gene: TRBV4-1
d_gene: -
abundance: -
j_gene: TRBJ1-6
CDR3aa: CASSQVYQTEYNSPLHF
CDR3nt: TGCGCCAGCAGCCAAGTATATCAGACAGAGTATAATTCACCCCTCCACTTT

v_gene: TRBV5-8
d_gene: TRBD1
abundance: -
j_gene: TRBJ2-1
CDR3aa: CASSAYTGGSYNEQFF
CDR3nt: TGTGCCAGCAGCGCATATACAGGGGGCTCCTACAATGAGCAGTTCTTC

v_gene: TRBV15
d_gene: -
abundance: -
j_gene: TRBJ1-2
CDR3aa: CATSRDPQGNYGYTF
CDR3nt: TGTGCCACCAGCAGGGACCCACAGGGTAACTATGGCTACACCTTC

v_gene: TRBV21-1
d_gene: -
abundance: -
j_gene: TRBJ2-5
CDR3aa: CASSRILAGGGAQETQYF
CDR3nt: TGTGCCAGCAGCCGCATACTCGCGGGAGGTGGGGCCCAAGAGACCCAGTACTTC

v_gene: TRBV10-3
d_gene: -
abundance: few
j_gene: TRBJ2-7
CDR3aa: CASTDQGYEQYF
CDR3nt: TGTGCCAGCACTGATCAGGGCTACGAGCAGTACTTC

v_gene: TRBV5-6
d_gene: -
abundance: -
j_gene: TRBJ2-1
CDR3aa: CASSLAGGREQFF
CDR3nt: TGTGCCAGCAGCTTGGCCGGGGGCAGGGAGCAGTTCTTC

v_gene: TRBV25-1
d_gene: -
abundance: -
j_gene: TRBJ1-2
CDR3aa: CASSEFSRGGGLYGYTF
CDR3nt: TGTGCCAGCAGTGAGTTCTCGAGGGGCGGGGGGCTCTATGGCTACACCTTC

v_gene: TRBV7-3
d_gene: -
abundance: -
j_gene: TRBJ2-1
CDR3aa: CASSPMGGAGSYNEQFF
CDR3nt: TGTGCCAGCAGCCCCATGGGGGGGGCTGGCTCCTACAATGAGCAGTTCTTC

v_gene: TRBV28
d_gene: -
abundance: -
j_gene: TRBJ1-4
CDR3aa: CASNRGGVSGEKLFF
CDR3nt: TGTGCCAGCAACCGAGGGGGGGTATCGGGTGAAAAACTGTTTTTT

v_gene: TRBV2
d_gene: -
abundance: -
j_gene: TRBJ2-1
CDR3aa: CASSRDRDQQFF
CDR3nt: TGTGCCAGCAGTAGAGACCGGGACCAGCAGTTCTTC

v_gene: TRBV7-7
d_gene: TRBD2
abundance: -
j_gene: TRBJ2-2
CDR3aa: CASSGRLNTGELFF
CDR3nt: TGTGCTAGCAGCGGGAGATTGAACACCGGGGAGCTGTTTTTT

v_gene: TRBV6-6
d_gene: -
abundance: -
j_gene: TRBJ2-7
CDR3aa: CASSQIAVSSYEQYF
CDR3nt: TGTGCCAGCAGTCAGATAGCGGTCAGCTCCTACGAGCAGTACTTC

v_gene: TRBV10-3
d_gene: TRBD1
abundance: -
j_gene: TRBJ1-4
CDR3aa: CAISDRTGANEKLFF
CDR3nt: TGTGCCATCAGTGACAGGACAGGGGCTAATGAAAAACTGTTTTTT

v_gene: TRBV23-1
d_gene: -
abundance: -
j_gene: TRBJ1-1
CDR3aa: CASSQLGRGEAFF
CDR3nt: TGCGCCAGCAGCCAACTCGGGCGGGGCGAAGCTTTCTTT

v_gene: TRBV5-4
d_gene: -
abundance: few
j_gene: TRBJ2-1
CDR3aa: CASSRRDEQFF
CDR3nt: TGTGCCAGCAGCCGGCGCGATGAGCAGTTCTTC

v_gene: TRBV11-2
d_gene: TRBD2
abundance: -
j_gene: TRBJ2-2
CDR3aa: CASRAGLAVNTGELFF
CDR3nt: TGTGCCAGCAGAGCCGGACTAGCGGTTAACACCGGGGAGCTGTTTTTT